The sample holds a few counts of the clone carrying this T cell receptor (beta chain). Trimming stripped 9 bases from V and 5 bases from J, with 22 bases between. Germline V gene sequence: CDR1 SNHLY, CDR2 FYNNEI. The CDR3 loop spans 15 amino acids. Using a J-beta primer mix together with a sample-barcoded 5' primer, a second PCR was run for roughly 7 to 12 cycles. TCRdb ran MiXCR on the 5' RACE reads and lists one entry per CDR3 protein. The sample includes about 570,000 distinct CDR3 sequences, roughly 29% of them seen just once. The sample originates from a study of blood T cells in healthy people across ages. Study-level background: Per every two T cells, about one barcoded beta molecule was captured by template switching.

The sequenced material came from blood. This chain connects TRBV2 to TRBJ1-1; tentative D call: TRBD1 (5 bases). The receptor comes from a woman aged 70 to 79 in good health. CDR3 protein: CASIFRPGRETEAFF. The CDR3 coding sequence is TGTGCCAGTATTTTTCGTCCAGGGAGGGAAACTGAAGCTTTCTTT.